Presented here are 29 T cell receptor beta chains from one specimen sequenced in a study of T cell responses to AZD1222 COVID-19 vaccine (dated by TCRdb to about 2021). The sample's time point label, in plain terms: about 28 days (+/-7) after the second vaccine dose. Library preparation was by the immunoSEQ multiplex PCR assay. TCRdb took over this immuneACCESS table, retaining in-frame rearrangements with V and J assigned. Such tables are incomplete; in checked studies, under half of the missing clones stem from an unresolved V gene, and the remainder is unexplained. This sample has around 130,000 clones in its table, and about 88% of those were observed once. The ten largest clones take up 9.5% of the sample. The sample in question was peripheral blood, obtained 28 days after the second AZD1222 dose. These receptors were taken from an adult who received the AZD1222 COVID-19 vaccine.

This clone was picked up one time. The chain recombines TRBV7-2 with TRBJ1-4; D is uncertain. The germline V gene has CDR1 SGHTA and CDR2 FQGNSA. There are 16 residues in the CDR3. The ends were cut back, 4 bases at V and 7 bases at J, with 19 bases in the middle. CDR3 loop: CASSSRYWEFGEKLFF. Here the CDR3 DNA reads TGTGCCAGCAGCTCCAGGTACTGGGAGTTTGGTGAAAAACTGTTTTTT.

The chain joins TRBV7-9 to TRBJ1-2; 7 nucleotides align to TRBD1. The CDR3 consists of 13 residues. The germline CDR1 and CDR2 sequences are SEHNR and FQNEAQ (reference sequence). Losses at the gene ends were 1 base for V and 7 bases for J; bases not matched to a gene: 3. CDR3 bases: TGTGCCAGCAGCTTAGAGGCAGGGGGTGGCTACACCTTC. It translates to CASSLEAGGGYTF.

The chain links TRBV7-9 to TRBJ1-2; 9 bases map to TRBD1. Losses at the gene ends were 2 bases for V and 2 bases for J; bases not matched to a gene: 3. The CDR3 runs 15 residues. Germline CDR1 and CDR2: SEHNR and FQNEAQ (reference sequence). The CDR3 DNA sequence: TGTGCCAGCAGCTTACGGACAGGGGCAAACTATGGCTACACCTTC. It encodes CASSLRTGANYGYTF.

The V gene is TRBV10-1, the J gene TRBJ1-1; unclear D gene. Germline assignment: CDR1 WNHNN and CDR2 SYGVQD (reference sequence). This CDR3 has 15 amino acids. V shed 3 bases and J shed 0 bases, with 11 bases lying between them. CDR3 residues: CASSDMPGMNTEAFF. In DNA, the CDR3 is TGCGCCAGCAGTGATATGCCGGGGATGAACACTGAAGCTTTCTTT.

The genes are TRBV5-1 and TRBJ2-5; 8 bases map to TRBD2. The CDR3 extends over 14 amino acids. The germline V gene encodes CDR1 SGHRS and CDR2 YFSETQ. Trimming at V came to 4 bases and at J to 3 bases, leaving 5 bases not matched to a gene. The CDR3 DNA follows: TGCGCCAGCAGCCCGGGGGGGCCAAAAGAGACCCAGTACTTC. As protein: CASSPGGPKETQYF.

The chain couples TRBV7-8 to TRBJ1-2, with 11 nucleotides matching TRBD1. CDR1 is SGHVS, CDR2 FQNEAQ, per germline. The CDR3 extends over 16 amino acids. V lost 5 bases and J lost 5; bases outside the gene matches: 10. CDR3 residues: CASSPGQGAMVYGYTF. The CDR3 DNA reads as TGTGCCAGCAGCCCCGGACAGGGGGCTATGGTGTATGGCTACACCTTC.

The rearrangement joins TRBV30 to TRBJ1-1; maybe TRBD1 (6 bases). V lost 1 base and J lost 11, with 14 bases in between. Looked up from germline, CDR1 is GTSNPN and CDR2 is SVGIG (reference sequence). The CDR3 length is 12 residues. The CDR3 coding sequence is TGTGCCTGGAGTGCAGCATGGGGGCGGGCTTTCTTT. Residues: CAWSAAWGRAFF.

DNA of the CDR3: TGTGCCAGCAGCCAACGACTAGCGGGAGGCGGGGAGCTGTTTTTT. It is translated as CASSQRLAGGGELFF. J is TRBJ2-2 and V is TRBV4-2; 13 bases align to TRBD2. The J segment lost 7 bases and the V segment lost 2 bases, leaving 1 base of the junction unmatched. The germline V gene has CDR1 LGHNA and CDR2 YNFKEQ. This CDR3 has 15 residues.

The sample holds one count of this clone. The sample holds other DNA sequences that translate to the same CDR3. The V and J genes are TRBV5-1 and TRBJ1-1; 7 bases are a match to TRBD1. Germline CDR1 is SGHRS and CDR2 is YFSETQ. J was trimmed by 5 bases and V by 1 base; bases with no gene match: 2. The CDR3 extends over 13 amino acids. CDR3 sequence reads: CASSLTGDTEAFF. The CDR3 nucleotides read TGCGCCAGCAGCTTGACAGGGGATACTGAAGCTTTCTTT.

The chain uses TRBV11-2 and TRBJ1-1; D is possibly TRBD1 (5 bases). This CDR3 comprises 14 residues. Looked up from germline, CDR1 is SGHAT and CDR2 is FQNNGV. Trimming stripped 5 bases from V and 4 bases from J, with 14 bases between. Written as DNA, the CDR3 is TGTGCCAGCAGCCCAGTTGGGGCGTTCACTGAAGCTTTCTTT. This encodes CASSPVGAFTEAFF.

The chain couples TRBV24-1 to TRBJ1-5; 7 positions agree with TRBD1. The germline V gene has CDR1 KGHDR and CDR2 SFDVKD. V was clipped by 3 bases and J by 11 bases; unmatched bases: 15. The CDR3 runs to 16 residues. DNA of the CDR3: TGTGCCACCAGTGATGGGGGACAGATTTCTCAATCAGCCCAGCATTTT. Protein sequence: CATSDGGQISQSAQHF.

V and J are TRBV5-8 and TRBJ1-1; unclear D gene. Germline CDR1 reads SGHTS; CDR2 reads YDEGEE. The CDR3 has 13 residues. Trimming removed 1 base at V and 1 base at J, with 5 bases between. Here the CDR3 reads CASSLWRNTEAFF. In nucleotides, the CDR3 is TGTGCCAGCAGCTTGTGGCGGAACACTGAAGCTTTCTTT. Drawing the rest from reference TRBV5-8 and TRBJ1-1, the complete variable domain is EAGVTQSPTHLIKTRGQQATLRCSPISGHTSVYWYQQALGLGLQFLLWYDEGEERNRGNFPPRFSGRQFPNYSSELNVNALELEDSALYLCASSLWRNTEAFFGQGTRLTVV.

The chain combines TRBV5-1 with TRBJ2-1, with D possibly TRBD2 on 6 matching bases. V lost 4 bases and J lost 4, with 15 bases in between. The CDR3 totals 15 residues. Germline V CDR1 and CDR2: SGHRS, YFSETQ. The CDR3 spells CASSNPGLNYNEQFF. CDR3 coding DNA: TGCGCCAGCAGCAACCCGGGACTGAATTACAATGAGCAGTTCTTC. The complete variable domain, with remaining parts taken from reference TRBV5-1 and TRBJ2-1, reads KAGVTQTPRYLIKTRGQQVTLSCSPISGHRSVSWYQQTPGQGLQFLFEYFSETQRNKGNFPGRFSGRQFSNSRSEMNVSTLELGDSALYLCASSNPGLNYNEQFFGPGTRLTVL.

This clone was counted only a few times. CDR3 amino acids: CASSPFPGLSRNTGELFF. The CDR3 DNA is TGTGCCAGCAGCCCATTCCCGGGACTGTCCCGGAACACCGGGGAGCTGTTTTTT. The chain links TRBV7-3 to TRBJ2-2; D perhaps matches TRBD2 (6 bases). CDR1 and CDR2 (germline): SGHTA, FQGTGA. V lost 5 bases and J 1 base, leaving 20 bases between the germline ends. The CDR3 spans 18 residues. Full variable domain (outside the CDR3, taken from reference TRBV7-3 and TRBJ2-2): GAGVSQTPSNKVTEKGKYVELRCDPISGHTALYWYRQSLGQGPEFLIYFQGTGAADDSGLPNDRFFAVRPEGSVSTLKIQRTERGDSAVYLCASSPFPGLSRNTGELFFGEGSRLTVL.

V gene TRBV27 combines with J gene TRBJ1-5, with D maybe TRBD1 (6 bases). V was trimmed by 4 bases and J by 6 bases, leaving 22 bases between them. The CDR3 loop spans 17 amino acids. Germline CDR1 reads MNHEY; CDR2 reads SMNVEV (reference sequence). Here the CDR3 reads CASSWTHTGTVIQPQHF. The CDR3 coding sequence is TGTGCCAGCAGTTGGACCCACACAGGGACTGTAATTCAGCCCCAGCATTTT.

The chain combines TRBV7-9 with TRBJ2-3; 10 bases are a match to TRBD2. CDR1 is SEHNR and CDR2 is FQNEAQ in the germline V gene (reference sequence). The length of the CDR3 is 14 residues. The trim removed 4 bases at V and 6 bases at J, leaving 4 bases unmatched. CDR3 DNA: TGTGCCAGCAGCTCTAGCGGGGGTACTGATACGCAGTATTTT. This gives the protein CASSSSGGTDTQYF.

The genes are TRBV3-1 (or the pseudogene TRBV3-2) and TRBJ1-1; D not resolved. This CDR3 is built from 13 residues. Germline loops: CDR1 LGHDT, CDR2 YNNKEL (reference sequence). V was trimmed by 2 bases and J by 0 bases, leaving 4 bases between them. In nucleotides, the CDR3 is TGTGCCAGCAGCCAAACCATGAACACTGAAGCTTTCTTT. This sequence encodes CASSQTMNTEAFF.

The rearrangement joins TRBV24-1 to TRBJ2-2, with 10 bases aligning to TRBD2. Per the germline V gene, CDR1 is KGHDR and CDR2 is SFDVKD. V lost 4 bases, J lost 8 bases, and 6 bases stayed unmatched. The CDR3 runs to 15 residues. In DNA, the CDR3 is TGTGCCACCAGTGACCCCACTAGCGGGATGGGGGAGCTGTTTTTT. Encoded protein: CATSDPTSGMGELFF.

This clone showed up just a few times. The rearrangement joins TRBV30 to TRBJ1-5; D perhaps matches TRBD1 (5 bases). This CDR3 is 15 amino acids long. V gave up 2 bases and J gave up 0 bases, with 11 bases separating them. Germline CDR1 and CDR2: GTSNPN and SVGIG (reference sequence). DNA for the CDR3: TGTGCCTGGAGTCAAGGGACGGTTAGCAATCAGCCCCAGCATTTT. Translated, it gives CAWSQGTVSNQPQHF.

V is TRBV6-1 and J is TRBJ1-2, with TRBD1 matching over 9 bases. Trimming cost V 1 base and J 5 bases; bases outside gene matches: 5. Looked up from germline, CDR1 is MNHNS and CDR2 is SASEGT. This CDR3 is 15 amino acids long. CDR3 DNA: TGTGCCAGCAGTGAAGACAGGGGGCCGAGGTATGGCTACACCTTC. Its protein is CASSEDRGPRYGYTF.

V gene TRBV7-9 combines with J gene TRBJ1-5; 7 positions agree with TRBD1. The CDR3 totals 16 residues. From germline, CDR1 is SEHNR and CDR2 FQNEAQ (reference sequence). V shed 1 base, J shed 7 bases, and the junction held 10 bases outside the gene matches. The CDR3 bases are TGTGCCAGCAGCTTAGGGATCGACAGGGTCCACCAGCCCCAGCATTTT. This codes for CASSLGIDRVHQPQHF.

The chain links TRBV18 to TRBJ1-3, with no clear D. The V gene's germline CDR1 is KGHSH and CDR2 LQKENI. The CDR3 has 13 residues. Between the trimmed V and J ends, which lost 0 bases and 2 bases, there was a span of 2 bases. CDR3 loop: CASSPPTGNTIYF. The DNA for the CDR3 is TGTGCCAGCTCACCACCTACTGGAAACACCATATATTTT.

This clone has more than one count but fewer than ten. This sequence joins TRBV6-1 and TRBJ1-2, with a possible D match to TRBD1 (6 bases). Trimming shortened V by 0 bases and J by 4 bases, and 12 bases separated the two germline ends. The CDR3 extends over 15 amino acids. The germline V gene has CDR1 MNHNS and CDR2 SASEGT. The CDR3 region is CASSEADRPRYGYTF. DNA for the CDR3: TGTGCCAGCAGTGAAGCAGACAGGCCACGCTATGGCTACACCTTC.

V and J are TRBV13 and TRBJ1-6; D not resolved. In germline, CDR1 is PRHDT, CDR2 FYEKMQ (reference sequence). V gave up 3 bases and J gave up 7 bases, with 16 bases separating them. The CDR3 has 16 amino acids. CDR3 sequence reads: CASSLRALTLNSPLHF. In DNA form, the CDR3 reads TGTGCCAGCAGCTTGAGGGCACTTACGCTCAATTCACCCCTCCACTTT.

The chain employs TRBV11-1 and TRBJ1-5; D gene ambiguous. V dropped 6 bases and J dropped 7 bases, with 16 bases sitting between them. The CDR3 is 14 amino acids. Germline loops: CDR1 SGHAT, CDR2 FQDESV (reference sequence). The CDR3 region is CASSKAGMGQPQHF. Here the CDR3 DNA reads TGTGCCAGCAGTAAGGCGGGGATGGGGCAGCCCCAGCATTTT.

The chain recombines TRBV19 with TRBJ1-1, with TRBD1 as a possible D gene (5 bases). Germline CDR1 reads LNHDA; CDR2 reads SQIVND (reference sequence). The CDR3 covers 13 residues. Deletions cut 7 bases from V and 4 bases from J, with 13 bases between. This CDR3 is CASKEGLSTEAFF. In DNA, the CDR3 is TGTGCCAGTAAGGAGGGGCTAAGCACTGAAGCTTTCTTT.

The chain joins TRBV4-2 to TRBJ2-3; 8 bases fit TRBD2. Germline CDR1 reads LGHNA; CDR2 reads YNFKEQ. The length of the CDR3 is 14 residues. V was pared by 10 bases and J by 3 bases, with 9 bases of the junction left unmatched. This CDR3 is CAMTGGPVTDTQYF. CDR3 nucleotide sequence: TGTGCCATGACGGGGGGGCCAGTAACAGATACGCAGTATTTT.

This clone was seen only once. The CDR3 coding sequence is TGTGCCAGCAGCCCCGACAGGCTCTCCAATCAGCCCCAGCATTTT. This sequence encodes CASSPDRLSNQPQHF. This chain connects TRBV7-2 to TRBJ1-5; D possibly corresponds to TRBD1 (6 bases). CDR1 and CDR2 (germline): SGHTA, FQGNSA. The CDR3 spans 15 residues. Deletions cut 5 bases from V and 3 bases from J, with 14 bases between.

This chain connects TRBV10-1 to TRBJ2-7, with 9 bases lining up with TRBD1. This CDR3 has 14 amino acids. Germline V gives CDR1 WNHNN, CDR2 SYGVQD (reference sequence). With 3 bases clipped from V and 2 bases from J, the junction kept 2 bases outside the gene matches. The CDR3 reads CASSERTGAYEQYF. CDR3 DNA: TGCGCCAGCAGTGAACGGACAGGGGCCTACGAGCAGTACTTC.